The 14 T cell receptor beta chains in this list originate from one sample, sequenced in a study of OX40 agonist ivuxolimab in advanced cancers. The method was immunoSEQ multiplex PCR; TCRdb's version includes in-frame clones alone and lacks a portion of them. This repertoire shows about 20,000 clones, about 83% found once; its top ten account for more than 20%. The sample consisted of CD4+ or CD8+ T cells sorted from blood, taken in a trial of the OX40 agonist ivuxolimab. The receptors come from an adult with an advanced solid tumor such as melanoma, head and neck, liver or kidney cancer.

The chain employs TRBV13 and TRBJ2-3; D possibly corresponds to TRBD1 (5 bases). The length of the CDR3 is 16 residues. Germline V gene data show CDR1 as PRHDT and CDR2 as FYEKMQ (reference sequence). Trimming stripped 4 bases from V and 0 bases from J, with 14 bases between. CDR3 nucleotides: TGTGCCAGCAGCTCCCCTGTGACAGAGAGCACAGATACGCAGTATTTT. Protein sequence: CASSSPVTESTDTQYF.

For the CDR3, the DNA is TGTGCCAGCAGTCAGGGGAGTGGAACTGAAGCTTTCTTT. Translating gives CASSQGSGTEAFF. The chain is built from TRBV6-5 and TRBJ1-1; maybe TRBD1 (6 bases). The CDR3 spans 13 residues. Germline assignment: CDR1 MNHEY and CDR2 SVGAGI. Trimming shortened V by 5 bases and J by 5 bases, and 12 bases separated the two germline ends.

This rearrangement joins TRBV5-4 to TRBJ2-1; D perhaps matches TRBD1 (6 bases). Germline assignment: CDR1 SGHNT and CDR2 YYREEE (reference sequence). Trimming stripped 4 bases from V and 2 bases from J, with 10 bases between. The CDR3 is 14 amino acids. CDR3 amino acids: CASSAGQTYNEQFF. The CDR3 DNA reads as TGTGCCAGCAGCGCCGGACAGACCTACAATGAGCAGTTCTTC.

The V call is TRBV7-9, the J call TRBJ1-1, with D possibly TRBD1 on 5 matching bases. Trimming took 3 bases from V and 11 from J, leaving 13 bases between them. There are 12 residues in the CDR3. From germline, CDR1 is SEHNR and CDR2 FQNEAQ (reference sequence). CDR3 coding DNA: TGTGCCAGCAGCTTGGTACTTGGGGACGCTTTCTTT. It translates to CASSLVLGDAFF.

The V gene is TRBV7-9, the J gene TRBJ1-5, with no clear D. Germline-derived CDR1 and CDR2 are SEHNR and FQNEAQ (reference sequence). The CDR3 covers 14 residues. The ends were cut back, 4 bases at V and 6 bases at J, with 13 bases in the middle. CDR3 DNA: TGTGCCAGCAGCTCGCCGGGTAGTAGTCAGCCCCAGCATTTT. Its translation: CASSSPGSSQPQHF.

This chain connects TRBV27 to TRBJ2-3; possibly TRBD1 or TRBD2 for D (5 bases each). There are 14 residues in the CDR3. V lost 5 bases and J 0 bases, leaving 9 bases between the germline ends. Germline V gene data show CDR1 as MNHEY and CDR2 as SMNVEV (reference sequence). The CDR3 spells CASSQGRSTDTQYF. The CDR3 DNA reads TGTGCCAGCAGTCAGGGACGGAGCACAGATACGCAGTATTTT.

CDR3 DNA sequence: TGTGCCAGCAGCTTGTACGGGGGCTCAGGTGGCTACACCTTC. It translates to CASSLYGGSGGYTF. The chain links TRBV5-4 to TRBJ1-2, with D tentatively TRBD1 (6 bases). The V end was cut by 1 base, the J end by 7 bases, with 14 bases between. The germline V gene has CDR1 SGHNT and CDR2 YYREEE (reference sequence). This CDR3 region has 14 residues.

The rearrangement links TRBV28 to TRBJ2-5; 9 nucleotides line up with TRBD2. V trimming: 1 base; J trimming: 5 bases; junction bases outside the gene matches: 2. CDR1 is MDHEN and CDR2 is SYDVKM in the germline V gene. CDR3 length: 14 residues. Written as DNA, the CDR3 is TGTGCCAGCAGTTTATTGGGACTAGCTGAGACCCAGTACTTC. This codes for CASSLLGLAETQYF.

The V call is TRBV19, the J call TRBJ2-2; TRBD1 matches at 7 bases. Germline CDR1 and CDR2: LNHDA and SQIVND (reference sequence). The CDR3 length is 15 residues. V lost 7 bases, J lost 5 bases, and 10 bases stayed unmatched. The CDR3 DNA reads TGTGCCAGTACCAAAGATGAACAGGGGACCGGGGAGCTGTTTTTT. Translated: CASTKDEQGTGELFF.

V usage is TRBV5-8 and J usage is TRBJ2-1; possible D gene TRBD1, 5 bases. The CDR3 is 13 residues long. Germline CDR1 SGHTS, CDR2 YDEGEE. V lost 2 bases and J lost 6, with 9 bases in between. The CDR3 nucleotides read TGTGCCAGCAGCTTTGGGGCCCCCAATGAGCAGTTCTTC. It yields the protein CASSFGAPNEQFF.

This chain connects TRBV5-4 to TRBJ1-1; D is unresolved. V lost 0 bases, J lost 8 bases, and 8 bases lay in between. The germline gives CDR1 SGHNT, CDR2 YYREEE (reference sequence). The CDR3 contains 12 residues. In DNA, the CDR3 is TGTGCCAGCAGCTTGGGGCAGGCCGAAGCTTTCTTT. Translation gives CASSLGQAEAFF.

The rearrangement joins TRBV7-9 to TRBJ1-1; D remains unclear. Germline CDR1 SEHNR, CDR2 FQNEAQ (reference sequence). This CDR3 is 12 amino acids long. The germline V and J ends were trimmed by 10 bases and 4 bases, with 13 bases remaining between them. CDR3 region: CATGFWLTEAFF. The CDR3 nucleotides read TGTGCCACCGGATTCTGGCTCACTGAAGCTTTCTTT.

The chain employs TRBV5-6 and TRBJ2-7; D may match TRBD1 or TRBD2 (5 bases each). Germline V gene data show CDR1 as SGHDT and CDR2 as YYEEEE. The CDR3 contains 18 residues. V lost 4 bases and J 0 bases, leaving 23 bases between the germline ends. The CDR3 region has the DNA TGTGCCAGCAGCGCTGGGGTCTATGAGGGGTTGAGCTCCTACGAGCAGTACTTC. Encoded protein: CASSAGVYEGLSSYEQYF.

The V call is TRBV5-1, the J call TRBJ1-2, with a possible D match to TRBD1 (6 bases). The V end lost 3 bases, the J end lost 3 bases, and 12 bases lay between the germline ends. The CDR3 loop spans 14 amino acids. Germline assignment: CDR1 SGHRS and CDR2 YFSETQ. The CDR3 region has the DNA TGCGCCAGCAGCTCCCAGGGGTTGCACTATGGCTACACCTTC. This sequence encodes CASSSQGLHYGYTF.